The 17 T cell receptor beta chains in this list originate from one sample, sequenced in a study of vaccination and CD4 T cells after COVID-19. The Oncomine TCR Beta short-read assay sequenced DNA from cultured CD4+ T cells. TCRdb used MiXCR to reprocess the PCR reads, holding one entry per CDR3 protein. The table has roughly 16,000 distinct CDR3 sequences, approximately 31% seen once; the top ten hold about a sixth. These receptors' antigens are unknown. The treatment was: roughly 10-day PBMC culture with coronavirus spike peptide pools or control peptides (ViraFEST assay). The source material was cultured CD4+ T cells from blood. These receptors were taken from a human donor with COVID-19.

This clonotype was seen only once. The rearrangement joins TRBV11-3 to TRBJ1-2; no clear D gene. The CDR3 is 13 amino acids. Germline lookup yields CDR1 SGHNT and CDR2 YENEEA. V dropped 4 bases and J dropped 2 bases, with 8 bases sitting between them. DNA for the CDR3: TGTGCCAGCAGCTCCCCAGCCAACTATGGCTACACCTTC. This gives the protein CASSSPANYGYTF.

This chain uses TRBV6-1 with TRBJ2-7; 15 bases line up with TRBD2. CDR3 length: 17 amino acids. Germline V gene lookup returns CDR1 MNHNS and CDR2 SASEGT. V was pared by 5 bases and J by 3 bases, with 8 bases of the junction left unmatched. CDR3 in amino acids: CASSRTSGGALGYEQYF. The CDR3 region has the DNA TGTGCCAGCAGTCGGACTAGCGGGGGGGCCCTCGGCTACGAGCAGTACTTC.

The chain employs TRBV20-1 and TRBJ1-5; D is perhaps TRBD1 (5 bases). CDR1 and CDR2 from the germline V gene are DFQATT and SNEGSKA (reference sequence). The ends were cut back, 3 bases at V and 2 bases at J, with 14 bases in the middle. The CDR3 covers 15 residues. CDR3 region: CSARRIRGGNQPQHF. CDR3 coding DNA: TGCAGTGCTAGGAGGATTAGGGGAGGCAATCAGCCCCAGCATTTT.

Worth noting for this clonotype: At one of its ends the junction is not consistent with the germline gene, which may arise from a read error. CDR3 sequence: CVSSRGTSGTYEQYF. In DNA form, the CDR3 reads TGTGTCAGCAGCCGCGGGACTAGCGGGACCTACGAGCAGTACTTC. The gene calls are TRBV5-4 and TRBJ2-7, with 13 bases lining up with TRBD2. CDR1 and CDR2 from the germline V gene are SGHNT and YYREEE (reference sequence). The CDR3 consists of 15 residues.

This clonotype was seen a few times. CDR3 nucleotide sequence: TGTGCCACCAACCGGTTCGGGGAGCTGTTTTTT. Protein product: CATNRFGELFF. This chain uses TRBV12-3 or TRBV12-4 with TRBJ2-2, with no clear D. Trimming stripped 10 bases from V and 7 bases from J, with 10 bases between. CDR3 size: 11 residues.

J is TRBJ1-6 and V is TRBV9; tentative D call: TRBD1 (6 bases). This CDR3 is 15 amino acids long. The V end was cut by 3 bases, the J end by 5 bases, with 12 bases between. CDR1 SGDLS and CDR2 YYNGEE come from the germline V gene. For the CDR3, the DNA is TGTGCCAGCAGCGGAGGACAGAAAGATAATTCACCCCTCCACTTT. It is translated as CASSGGQKDNSPLHF.

The chain is built from TRBV2 and TRBJ2-3; D gene unclear. This CDR3 has 11 residues. Trimming shortened V by 8 bases and J by 6 bases, and 9 bases separated the two germline ends. Germline-derived CDR1 and CDR2 are SNHLY and FYNNEI. Here the CDR3 DNA reads TGTGCCAGCGACTTTGGGGATACGCAGTATTTT. Protein product: CASDFGDTQYF.

In this sample, this clonotype turned up a few times. V gene TRBV11-2 combines with J gene TRBJ1-5, with TRBD1 as a possible D gene (6 bases). The V end was cut by 4 bases, the J end by 7 bases, with 26 bases between. The length of the CDR3 is 18 residues. Per the germline V gene, CDR1 is SGHAT and CDR2 is FQNNGV. CDR3 sequence (DNA): TGTGCCAGCAGCTCGTACGGGGAGGCAGGGGTCGCCACACAGCCCCAGCATTTT. Translation: CASSSYGEAGVATQPQHF.

This clonotype was seen more than once but under ten times. The chain employs TRBV27 and TRBJ2-2, with D uncertain. CDR1 is MNHEY and CDR2 is SMNVEV in the germline V gene (reference sequence). This CDR3 is 13 amino acids long. V was shortened by 5 bases and J by 5 bases, with 9 bases between the two germline ends. The CDR3 is CASSGQPTGELFF. The CDR3, as DNA: TGTGCCAGCAGTGGCCAGCCTACCGGGGAGCTGTTTTTT.

V is TRBV11-2 and J is TRBJ2-2, with D unclear. V lost 5 bases, J lost 1 base, and 17 bases lay in between. CDR1 is SGHAT, CDR2 FQNNGV, per germline. The CDR3 runs 17 residues. DNA for the CDR3: TGTGCCAGCAGCCCCCCTTGGTGGCAGGTGAACACCGGGGAGCTGTTTTTT. Its protein is CASSPPWWQVNTGELFF. Drawing the rest from reference TRBV11-2 and TRBJ2-2, the complete variable domain is EAGVAQSPRYKIIEKRQSVAFWCNPISGHATLYWYQQILGQGPKLLIQFQNNGVVDDSQLPKDRFSAERLKGVDSTLKIQPAKLEDSAVYLCASSPPWWQVNTGELFFGEGSRLTVL.

J is TRBJ2-5 and V is TRBV11-3; a weak D match, TRBD1 (5 bases). The V end lost 1 base, the J end lost 5 bases, and 11 bases lay between the germline ends. Germline V gene data show CDR1 as SGHNT and CDR2 as YENEEA. The CDR3 sequence is 14 residues long. The CDR3 DNA reads as TGTGCCAGCAGCTTAGCAGGGCCCCGGGAGACCCAGTACTTC. Encoded protein: CASSLAGPRETQYF.

With respect to this clonotype: A read error may produce the germline difference seen at one junction end. The V and J genes are TRBV27 and TRBJ1-1; unclear D gene. Germline CDR1 MNHEY, CDR2 SMNVEV (reference sequence). This CDR3 comprises 14 residues. CDR3 sequence: CASRPARTFSEALF. Written as DNA, the CDR3 is TGTGCCAGCAGGCCTGCCCGGACGTTCTCTGAAGCTCTCTTT.

The genes are TRBV6-2 or TRBV6-3 and TRBJ1-1; D gene uncertain. Trimming removed 6 bases from V and 4 bases from J, with 12 bases in between. CDR3 length equals 13 residues. Looked up from germline, CDR1 is MNHEY and CDR2 is SVGEGT. Here the CDR3 reads CASSPAWVTEAFF. CDR3 nucleotide sequence: TGTGCCAGCAGCCCCGCCTGGGTCACTGAAGCTTTCTTT.

This clonotype was counted a few times. The V call is TRBV6-1, the J call TRBJ2-5; TRBD1 might be the D (5 bases). Germline V gene sequence: CDR1 MNHNS, CDR2 SASEGT. The CDR3 consists of 13 residues. With 5 bases removed from V and 2 bases from J, the gap between germline ends came to 9 bases. The CDR3 protein is CASSRTRQETQYF. CDR3 bases: TGTGCCAGCAGTCGGACAAGACAAGAGACCCAGTACTTC.

This chain connects TRBV7-3 to TRBJ2-1, with 11 bases matching TRBD1. The V gene end was trimmed by 2 bases and the J gene end by 1 base; junction bases not matched to a gene: 7. Germline V gene lookup returns CDR1 SGHTA and CDR2 FQGTGA. This CDR3 is 18 amino acids long. This chain's CDR3 is CASSLWDRGTFSYNEQFF. CDR3 coding DNA: TGTGCCAGCAGCTTATGGGACAGGGGGACTTTTTCCTACAATGAGCAGTTCTTC.

This clonotype showed up just a few times. CDR3 sequence: CASSPWPQHF. CDR3 sequence (DNA): TGTGCCAGCAGCCCCTGGCCCCAGCATTTT. The chain uses TRBV7-3 and TRBJ1-5; D is undetermined. This CDR3 comprises 10 residues. V dropped 5 bases and J dropped 9 bases, with 5 bases sitting between them. Germline V lookup: CDR1 SGHTA, CDR2 FQGTGA.

V and J are TRBV12-3 or TRBV12-4 and TRBJ2-5, with 9 nucleotides matching TRBD1. The CDR3 contains 16 residues. V lost 4 bases, J lost 5 bases, and 11 bases stayed unmatched. This CDR3 is CASSSGTGMGGETQYF. The CDR3 nucleotides are TGTGCCAGCAGTTCCGGGACAGGGATGGGTGGGGAGACCCAGTACTTC.